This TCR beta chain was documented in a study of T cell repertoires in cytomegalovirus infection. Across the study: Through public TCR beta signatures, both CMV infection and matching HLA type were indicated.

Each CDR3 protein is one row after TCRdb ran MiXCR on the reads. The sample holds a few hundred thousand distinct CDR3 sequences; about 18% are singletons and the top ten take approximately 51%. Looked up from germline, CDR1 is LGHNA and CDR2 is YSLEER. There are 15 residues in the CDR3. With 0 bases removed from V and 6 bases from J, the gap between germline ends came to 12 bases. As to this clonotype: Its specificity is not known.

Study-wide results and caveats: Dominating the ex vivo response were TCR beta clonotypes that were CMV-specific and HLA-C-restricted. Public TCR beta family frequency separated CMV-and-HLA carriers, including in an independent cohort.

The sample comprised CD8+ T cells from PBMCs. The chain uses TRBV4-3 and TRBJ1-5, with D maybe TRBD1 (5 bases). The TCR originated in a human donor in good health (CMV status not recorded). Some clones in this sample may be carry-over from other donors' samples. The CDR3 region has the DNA TGCGCCAGCAGCCAAGAAGCAGGCGGGACTCAGCCCCAGCATTTT. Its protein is CASSQEAGGTQPQHF.